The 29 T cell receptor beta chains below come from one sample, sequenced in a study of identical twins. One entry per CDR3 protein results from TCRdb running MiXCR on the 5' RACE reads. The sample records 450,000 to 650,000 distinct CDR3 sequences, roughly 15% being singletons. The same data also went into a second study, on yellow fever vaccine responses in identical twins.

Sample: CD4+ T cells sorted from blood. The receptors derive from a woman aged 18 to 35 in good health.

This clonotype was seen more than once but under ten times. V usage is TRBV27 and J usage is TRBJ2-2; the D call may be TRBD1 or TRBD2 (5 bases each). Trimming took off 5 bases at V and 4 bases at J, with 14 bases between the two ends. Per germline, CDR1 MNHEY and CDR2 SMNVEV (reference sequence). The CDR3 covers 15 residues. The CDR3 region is CASSPNWGSTGELFF. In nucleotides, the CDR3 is TGTGCCAGCAGTCCCAATTGGGGGAGCACCGGGGAGCTGTTTTTT.

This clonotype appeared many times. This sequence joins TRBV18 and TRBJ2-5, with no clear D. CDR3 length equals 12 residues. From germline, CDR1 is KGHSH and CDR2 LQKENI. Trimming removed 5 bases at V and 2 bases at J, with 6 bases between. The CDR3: CASSAQQETQYF. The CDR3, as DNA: TGTGCCAGCTCAGCCCAACAAGAGACCCAGTACTTC. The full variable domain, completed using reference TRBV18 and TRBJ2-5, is NAGVMQNPRHLVRRRGQEARLRCSPMKGHSHVYWYRQLPEEGLKFMVYLQKENIIDESGMPKERFSAEFPKEGPSILRIQQVVRGDSAAYFCASSAQQETQYFGPGTRLLVL.

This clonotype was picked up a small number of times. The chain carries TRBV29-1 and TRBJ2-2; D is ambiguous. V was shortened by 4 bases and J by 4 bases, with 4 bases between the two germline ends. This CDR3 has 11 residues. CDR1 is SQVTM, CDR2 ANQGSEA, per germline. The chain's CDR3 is CSVGGTGELFF. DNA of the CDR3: TGCAGCGTTGGTGGCACCGGGGAGCTGTTTTTT.

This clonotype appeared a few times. CDR3 in amino acids: CSARQGLADAYQETQYF. The CDR3 nucleotides are TGCAGTGCTAGGCAGGGACTAGCGGATGCGTACCAAGAGACCCAGTACTTC. The chain couples TRBV20-1 to TRBJ2-5, with TRBD2 matching over 11 bases. Germline V gene data show CDR1 as DFQATT and CDR2 as SNEGSKA (reference sequence). Trimming took 3 bases from V and 0 from J; bases not matched to a gene: 9. This CDR3 comprises 17 residues.

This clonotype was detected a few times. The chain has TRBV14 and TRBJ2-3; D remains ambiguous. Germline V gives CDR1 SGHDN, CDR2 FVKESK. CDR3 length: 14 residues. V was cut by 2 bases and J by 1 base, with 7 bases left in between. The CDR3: CASSQLDGTDTQYF. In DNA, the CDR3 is TGTGCCAGCAGCCAATTAGACGGCACAGATACGCAGTATTTT.

The CDR3: CSATRGDIQYF. DNA of the CDR3: TGCAGCGCTACCAGGGGGGACATTCAGTACTTC. The V and J genes are TRBV29-1 and TRBJ2-4; maybe TRBD1 (7 bases). Germline-derived CDR1 and CDR2 are SQVTM and ANQGSEA. Trimming removed 7 bases at V and 8 bases at J, with 12 bases between. The CDR3 loop spans 11 amino acids.

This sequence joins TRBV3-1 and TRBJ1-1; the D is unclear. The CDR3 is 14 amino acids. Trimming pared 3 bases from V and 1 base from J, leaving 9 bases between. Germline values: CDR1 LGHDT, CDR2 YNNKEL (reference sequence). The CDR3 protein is CASSHPRPNTEAFF. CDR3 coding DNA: TGTGCCAGCAGCCACCCAAGGCCGAACACTGAAGCTTTCTTT.

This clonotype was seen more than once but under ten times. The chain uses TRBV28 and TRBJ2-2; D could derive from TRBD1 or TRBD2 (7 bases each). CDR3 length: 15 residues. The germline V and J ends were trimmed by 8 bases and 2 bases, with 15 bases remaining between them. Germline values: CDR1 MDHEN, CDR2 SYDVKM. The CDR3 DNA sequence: TGTGCCAGCCGACAGGGAGGGCTTAACACCGGGGAGCTGTTTTTT. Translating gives CASRQGGLNTGELFF.

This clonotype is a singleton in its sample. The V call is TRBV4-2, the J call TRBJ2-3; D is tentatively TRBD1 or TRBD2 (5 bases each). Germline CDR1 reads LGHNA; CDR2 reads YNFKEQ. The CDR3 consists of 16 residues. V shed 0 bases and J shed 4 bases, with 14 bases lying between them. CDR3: CASSQDRTPGADTQYF. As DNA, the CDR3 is TGTGCCAGCAGCCAAGACCGGACACCCGGGGCAGATACGCAGTATTTT.

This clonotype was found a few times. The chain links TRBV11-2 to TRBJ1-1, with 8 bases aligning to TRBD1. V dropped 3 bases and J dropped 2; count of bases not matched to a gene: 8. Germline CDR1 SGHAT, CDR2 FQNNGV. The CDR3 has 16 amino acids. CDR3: CASSFGQGLLNTEAFF. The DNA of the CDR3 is TGTGCCAGCAGCTTCGGACAGGGCCTCCTTAACACTGAAGCTTTCTTT.

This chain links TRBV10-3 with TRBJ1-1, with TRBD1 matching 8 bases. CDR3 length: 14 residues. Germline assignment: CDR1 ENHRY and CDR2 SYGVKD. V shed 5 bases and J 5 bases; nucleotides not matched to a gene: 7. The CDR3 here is CAISHGQGGTEAFF. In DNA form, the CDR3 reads TGTGCCATCAGTCATGGACAGGGAGGGACTGAAGCTTTCTTT.

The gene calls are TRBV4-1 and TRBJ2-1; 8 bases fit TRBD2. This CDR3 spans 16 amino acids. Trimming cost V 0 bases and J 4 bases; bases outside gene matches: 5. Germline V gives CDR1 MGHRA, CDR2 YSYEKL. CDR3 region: CASSQEAGGAYNEQFF. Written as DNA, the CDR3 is TGCGCCAGCAGCCAAGAGGCCGGGGGGGCGTACAATGAGCAGTTCTTC.

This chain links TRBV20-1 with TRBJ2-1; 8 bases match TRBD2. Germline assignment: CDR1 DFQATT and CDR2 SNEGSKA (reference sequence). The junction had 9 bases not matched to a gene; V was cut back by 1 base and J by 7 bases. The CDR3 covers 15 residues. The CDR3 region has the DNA TGCAGTGCTAGAGTCCCGGGAGGGGGTCAGAATGAGCAGTTCTTC. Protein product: CSARVPGGGQNEQFF.

The CDR3: CASQGMSYEQYV. The DNA of the CDR3 is TGTGCCAGTCAGGGGATGTCCTACGAGCAGTACGTC. The chain joins TRBV18 to TRBJ2-7; the D gene is possibly TRBD1 (6 bases). This CDR3 region has 12 residues. Per the germline V gene, CDR1 is KGHSH and CDR2 is LQKENI. V shed 9 bases and J shed 1 base, with 10 bases lying between them.

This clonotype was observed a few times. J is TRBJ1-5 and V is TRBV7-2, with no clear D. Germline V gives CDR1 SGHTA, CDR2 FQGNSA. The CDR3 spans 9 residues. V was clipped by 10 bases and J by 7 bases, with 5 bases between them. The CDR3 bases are TGTGCCACACGACAGCCCCAGCATTTT. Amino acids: CATRQPQHF.

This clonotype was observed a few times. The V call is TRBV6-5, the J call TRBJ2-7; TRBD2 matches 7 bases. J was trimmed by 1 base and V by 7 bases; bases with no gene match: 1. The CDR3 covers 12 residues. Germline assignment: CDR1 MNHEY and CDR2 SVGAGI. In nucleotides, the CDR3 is TGTGCCAGCAAAGCGGGATCCTACGAGCAGTACTTC. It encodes CASKAGSYEQYF.

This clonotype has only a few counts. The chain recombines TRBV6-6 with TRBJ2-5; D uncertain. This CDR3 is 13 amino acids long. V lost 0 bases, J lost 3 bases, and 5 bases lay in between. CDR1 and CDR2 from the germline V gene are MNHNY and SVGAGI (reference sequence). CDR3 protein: CASSYSPKETQYF. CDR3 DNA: TGTGCCAGCAGTTACTCGCCAAAAGAGACCCAGTACTTC.

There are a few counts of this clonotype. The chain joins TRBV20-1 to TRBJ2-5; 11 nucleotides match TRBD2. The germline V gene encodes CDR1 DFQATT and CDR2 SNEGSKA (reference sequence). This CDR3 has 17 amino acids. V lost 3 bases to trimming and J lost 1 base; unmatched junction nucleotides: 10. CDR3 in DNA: TGCAGTGCTAGTCCCATCCCGGGACTAGCGGTCCAAGAGACCCAGTACTTC. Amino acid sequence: CSASPIPGLAVQETQYF.

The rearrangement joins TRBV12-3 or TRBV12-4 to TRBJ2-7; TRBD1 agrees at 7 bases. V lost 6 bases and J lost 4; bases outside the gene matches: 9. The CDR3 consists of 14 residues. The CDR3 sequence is CASSQGESRYEQYF. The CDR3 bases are TGTGCCAGCAGCCAGGGGGAGAGCCGGTACGAGCAGTACTTC.

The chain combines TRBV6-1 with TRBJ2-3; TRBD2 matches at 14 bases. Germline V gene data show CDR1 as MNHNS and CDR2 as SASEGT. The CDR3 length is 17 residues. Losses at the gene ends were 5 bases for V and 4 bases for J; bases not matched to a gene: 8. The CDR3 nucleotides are TGTGCCAGCAGTCAGGGGACTAGCGGGAGCATAGCAGATACGCAGTATTTT. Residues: CASSQGTSGSIADTQYF.

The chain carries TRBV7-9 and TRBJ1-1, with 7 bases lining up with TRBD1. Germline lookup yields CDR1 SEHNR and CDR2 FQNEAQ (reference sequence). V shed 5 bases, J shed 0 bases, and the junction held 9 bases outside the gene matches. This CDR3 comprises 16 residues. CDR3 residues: CASSADRVWMNTEAFF. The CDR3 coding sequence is TGTGCCAGCAGCGCCGACAGGGTCTGGATGAACACTGAAGCTTTCTTT.

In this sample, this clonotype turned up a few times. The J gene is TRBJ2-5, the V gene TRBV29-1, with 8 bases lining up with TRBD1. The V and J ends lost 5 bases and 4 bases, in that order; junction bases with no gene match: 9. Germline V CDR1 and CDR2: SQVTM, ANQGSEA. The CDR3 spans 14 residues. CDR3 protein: CSVRQGSSRETQYF. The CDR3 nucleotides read TGCAGCGTTAGACAGGGGAGTAGCCGAGAGACCCAGTACTTC.

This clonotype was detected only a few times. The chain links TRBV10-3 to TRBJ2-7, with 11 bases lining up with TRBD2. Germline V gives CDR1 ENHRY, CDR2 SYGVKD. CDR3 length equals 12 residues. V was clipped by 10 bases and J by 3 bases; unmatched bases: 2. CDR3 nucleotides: TGTGCCAGCGGACTAGCGGGCTACGAGCAGTACTTC. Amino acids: CASGLAGYEQYF.

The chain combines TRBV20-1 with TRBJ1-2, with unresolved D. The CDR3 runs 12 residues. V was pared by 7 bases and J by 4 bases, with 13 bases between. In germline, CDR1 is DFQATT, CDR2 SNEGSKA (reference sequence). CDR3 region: CSVSGNLYGYTF. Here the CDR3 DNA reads TGCAGTGTCAGCGGGAACCTCTATGGCTACACCTTC.

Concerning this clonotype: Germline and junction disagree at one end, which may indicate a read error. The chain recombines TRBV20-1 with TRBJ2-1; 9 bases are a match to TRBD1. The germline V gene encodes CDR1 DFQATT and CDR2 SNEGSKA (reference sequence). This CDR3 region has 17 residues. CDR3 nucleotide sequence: TGCTGTGCTAGAGACAGGGGGGGGGTCTCATCCTACAATGAGCAGTTCTTC. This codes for CCARDRGGVSSYNEQFF.

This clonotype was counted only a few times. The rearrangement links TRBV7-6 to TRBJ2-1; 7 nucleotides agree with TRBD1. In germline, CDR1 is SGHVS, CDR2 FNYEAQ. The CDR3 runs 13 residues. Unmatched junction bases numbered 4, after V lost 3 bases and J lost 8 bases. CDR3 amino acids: CASSFDQGDEQFF. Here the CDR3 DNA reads TGTGCCAGCAGCTTCGACCAGGGGGATGAGCAGTTCTTC.

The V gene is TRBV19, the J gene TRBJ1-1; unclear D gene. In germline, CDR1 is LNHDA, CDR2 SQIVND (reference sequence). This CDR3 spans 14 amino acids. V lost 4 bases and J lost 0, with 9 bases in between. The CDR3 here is CASSTQILNTEAFF. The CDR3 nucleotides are TGTGCCAGTAGTACTCAGATCTTGAACACTGAAGCTTTCTTT.

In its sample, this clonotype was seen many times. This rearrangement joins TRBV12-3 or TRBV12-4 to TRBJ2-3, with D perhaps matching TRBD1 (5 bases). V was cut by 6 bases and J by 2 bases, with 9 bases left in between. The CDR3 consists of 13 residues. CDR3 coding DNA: TGTGCCAGCAGGGTCAGGGTCACAGATACGCAGTATTTT. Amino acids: CASRVRVTDTQYF.

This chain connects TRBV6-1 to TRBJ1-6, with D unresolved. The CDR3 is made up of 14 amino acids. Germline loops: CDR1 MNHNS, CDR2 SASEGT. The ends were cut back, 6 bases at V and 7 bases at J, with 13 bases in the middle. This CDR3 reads CASRKEGINSPLHF. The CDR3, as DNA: TGTGCCAGCAGGAAAGAGGGTATCAATTCACCCCTCCACTTT.